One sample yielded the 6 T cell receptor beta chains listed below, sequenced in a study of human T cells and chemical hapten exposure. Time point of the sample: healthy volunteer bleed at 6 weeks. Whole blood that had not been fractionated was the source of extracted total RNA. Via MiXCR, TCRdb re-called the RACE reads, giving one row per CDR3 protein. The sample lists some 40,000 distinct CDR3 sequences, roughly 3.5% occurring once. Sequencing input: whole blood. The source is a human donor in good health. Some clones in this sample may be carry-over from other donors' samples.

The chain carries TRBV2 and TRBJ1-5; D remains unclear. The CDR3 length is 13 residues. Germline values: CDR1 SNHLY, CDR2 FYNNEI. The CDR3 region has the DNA TGTGAAAGAAGTGACTATAGAAATAAGAAAAAGCATTTT. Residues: CERSDYRNKKKHF.

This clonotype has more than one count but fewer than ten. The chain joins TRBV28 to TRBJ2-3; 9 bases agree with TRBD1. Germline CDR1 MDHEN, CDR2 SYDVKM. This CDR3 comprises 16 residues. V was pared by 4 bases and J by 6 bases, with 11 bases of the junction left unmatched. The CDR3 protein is CASSSTTGGISDTQYF. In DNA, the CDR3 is TGTGCCAGCAGTTCAACCACAGGGGGCATTTCTGATACGCAGTATTTT.

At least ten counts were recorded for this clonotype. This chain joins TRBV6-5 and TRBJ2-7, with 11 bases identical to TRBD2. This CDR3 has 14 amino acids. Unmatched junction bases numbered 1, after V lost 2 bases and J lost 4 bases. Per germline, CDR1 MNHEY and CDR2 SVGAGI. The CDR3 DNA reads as TGTGCCAGCAGTTACACTAGCGGGAGATACGAGCAGTACTTC. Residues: CASSYTSGRYEQYF.

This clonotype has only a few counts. The CDR3 DNA is TGTGCCAGCAGCCCGGGGCCAGAGAGGCATAATTCACCCCTCCACTTT. This codes for CASSPGPERHNSPLHF. The chain combines TRBV11-1 with TRBJ1-6; a weak D match, TRBD1 (5 bases). Germline-derived CDR1 and CDR2 are SGHAT and FQDESV (reference sequence). The CDR3 loop spans 16 amino acids. V was clipped by 5 bases and J by 5 bases, with 16 bases between them.

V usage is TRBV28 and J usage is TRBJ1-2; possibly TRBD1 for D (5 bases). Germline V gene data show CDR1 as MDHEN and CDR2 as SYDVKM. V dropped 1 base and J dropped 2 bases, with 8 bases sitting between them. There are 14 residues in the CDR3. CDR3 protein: CASSLYRLNYGYTF. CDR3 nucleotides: TGTGCCAGCAGTTTATACAGGCTGAACTATGGCTACACCTTC.

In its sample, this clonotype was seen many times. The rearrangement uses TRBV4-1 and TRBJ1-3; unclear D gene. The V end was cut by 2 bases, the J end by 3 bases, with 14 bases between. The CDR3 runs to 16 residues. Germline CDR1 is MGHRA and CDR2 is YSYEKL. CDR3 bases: TGCGCCAGCAGCCAACTAATAGGGATCATTGGAAACACCATATATTTT. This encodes CASSQLIGIIGNTIYF.